This TCR beta chain was identified during a study of cytomegalovirus exposure and HLA in healthy donors. Germline V lookup: CDR1 MNHNY, CDR2 SVGAGI (reference sequence). Between the trimmed V and J ends, which lost 5 bases and 12 bases, there was a span of 19 bases. This CDR3 is 14 amino acids long. The primer mix had 60 Vbeta and 13 Jbeta primers. Method: immunoSEQ multiplex PCR; TCRdb's copy keeps in-frame clones and lacks some. Found here are more than 85,000 clones, roughly 78% of them singletons; the top ten hold roughly 1.3%. Material for sequencing was PBMCs. The rearrangement joins TRBV6-6 to TRBJ1-4; a weak D match, TRBD1 (6 bases). The sequence came from a woman in her 30s in good health and CMV-seronegative. The CDR3 reads CASSEGQPEGELFF. The CDR3 DNA follows: TGTGCCAGCAGTGAGGGACAACCCGAGGGGGAACTGTTTTTT.